This T cell receptor (beta chain) was obtained from a study of a mutant IDH1 vaccine in newly diagnosed glioma. Study details: Scheduled for weeks 1, 3, 5, 7, 11, 15, 19 and 23, eight vaccinations were given to patients. Initiation of the vaccine course occurred 4-6 weeks after radiotherapy alone, or alongside temozolomide cycles. Earlier treatment was radiotherapy, temozolomide, or both, with most getting both.

Time point described: week 11, during vaccination. Doses comprised 300 ug of mutant IDH1 20-mer peptide each, plus topical imiquimod. Method: immunoSEQ multiplex PCR; TCRdb's copy keeps in-frame clones and lacks some. The data show 55,000 to 70,000 clones, 75% to 90% seen once. This CDR3 spans 13 amino acids. Germline assignment: CDR1 GTSNPN and CDR2 SVGIG (reference sequence). The junction had 3 bases not matched to a gene; V was cut back by 1 base and J by 4 bases. Study-wide findings and caveats: Seemingly, top peripheral T cell clonotype changes bore no relation to pseudoprogression.

Concerning this clone: Antigen: not known.

V is TRBV30 and J is TRBJ1-2; 7 bases are a match to TRBD1. The source of this sequence is a middle-aged man with glioma. The material was PBMCs, obtained from a glioma patient whose treatment included an IDH1 peptide vaccine. CDR3 nucleotide sequence: TGTGCCTGGAGTGGACAGGGAGGCTATGGCTACACCTTC. This translates into CAWSGQGGYGYTF. Full variable domain (rest looked up from reference TRBV30 and TRBJ1-2): SQTIHQWPATLVQPVGSPLSLECTVEGTSNPNLYWYRQAAGRGLQLLFYSVGIGQISSEVPQNLSASRPQDRQFILSSKKLLLSDSGFYLCAWSGQGGYGYTFGSGTRLTVV.